The 2 T cell receptor beta chains reported below all come from one sample, sequenced in a study of vaccination and CD4 T cells after COVID-19 (dated by TCRdb to the early 2020s). Receptor amplification or capture employed PCR. TCRdb shows the sequencer as Illumina iSeq 100. TCR sequencing of DNA from cultured CD4+ T cells used the Oncomine TCR Beta short-read assay at the Johns Hopkins FTIC core. TCRdb reran the public reads through fastp at Q25 and MiXCR, keeping productive beta chains. Entries that share a CDR3 protein sequence are merged under the most common genes and DNA. The sample table holds 13,000 or so distinct CDR3 sequences, of which just under 80% were seen once. The ten largest clonotypes hold under 30% of the sample. Which antigens these TCRs recognize remains unknown. The sample's treatment or condition label is to be understood as: roughly nine-day PBMC culture with coronavirus spike peptide pools or control peptides (ViraFEST assay).

Sequencing used CD4+ T cells from blood, cultured in vitro. The receptors derive from a human donor who had recovered from COVID-19.

The chain joins TRBV2 to TRBJ2-7; 8 bases are shared with TRBD1. The V gene's germline CDR1 is SNHLY and CDR2 FYNNEI. The trim removed 6 bases at V and 3 bases at J, leaving 7 bases unmatched. The CDR3 contains 14 residues. This CDR3 is CASRSGQGLYEQYF. CDR3 sequence (DNA): TGTGCCAGCAGGTCCGGACAGGGTCTCTACGAGCAGTACTTC.

This chain uses TRBV15 with TRBJ2-1; D might be TRBD1 (6 bases). The CDR3 covers 16 residues. V lost 3 bases and J lost 5, with 17 bases in between. Germline V lookup: CDR1 LNHNV, CDR2 YYDKDF (reference sequence). The CDR3: CATSRLVTGSHNEQFF. The CDR3 DNA reads TGTGCCACCAGCAGGCTCGTTACAGGGTCCCACAATGAGCAGTTCTTC.